The clone carrying this T cell receptor beta chain was seen a handful of times. Other DNA sequences in the sample encode the same CDR3. Sequencing used cDNA as its template, made by extracting RNA and reverse transcribing it. Sequencing was performed with immunoSEQ multiplex PCR; in TCRdb, only in-frame clones are kept and a portion is missing. The sample consists of 100,000 to 150,000 clones, 45% to 50% of them appearing once. The CDR3 contains 13 residues. The V end lost 0 bases, the J end lost 4 bases, and 7 bases lay between the germline ends. Germline lookup yields CDR1 SGDLS and CDR2 YYNGEE. The sample is drawn from a study of CD8+ T cells in alopecia areata.

This chain links TRBV9 with TRBJ1-1; weak D call: TRBD1 (5 bases). The source was CD8+ T cells sorted from blood, collected at week 0. This clonotype was obtained from a human donor with alopecia areata. The CDR3, as DNA: TGTGCCAGCAGCGTAGGGGGCGCCACTGAAGCTTTCTTT. Protein product: CASSVGGATEAFF.